The source of this T cell receptor beta chain is a study of blood T cells in healthy people across ages. The study, taken as a whole, reports: Changes seen in expanded clonotypes were possibly confounded by donor CMV status left unknown. Diversity was higher, and naive CD4+ cells more numerous, in long-lived donors than in aged donors. Older age went with lower TCR beta diversity per million T cells, in a roughly linear way.

This clonotype was observed at least ten times. The antigen is not known. Through a sample-barcoded 5' primer and a J-beta primer mix, a second PCR was run for roughly 7 to 11 cycles. TCRdb fed the 5' RACE reads into MiXCR, producing one record per CDR3 protein. The sample lists fewer than 750,000 distinct CDR3 sequences; 40% to 65% were seen once. Trimming at V came to 7 bases and at J to 4 bases, leaving 11 bases not matched to a gene. This CDR3 has 16 residues. The receptor comes from a woman older than 75 in good health. Sequencing was done on a sample of blood. This chain joins TRBV12-3 or TRBV12-4 and TRBJ2-1; 9 positions match TRBD2. The CDR3 DNA reads TGTGCCAGCAACCTATTAGCGGGAGTGAGATACAATGAGCAGTTCTTC. Translating it yields CASNLLAGVRYNEQFF.